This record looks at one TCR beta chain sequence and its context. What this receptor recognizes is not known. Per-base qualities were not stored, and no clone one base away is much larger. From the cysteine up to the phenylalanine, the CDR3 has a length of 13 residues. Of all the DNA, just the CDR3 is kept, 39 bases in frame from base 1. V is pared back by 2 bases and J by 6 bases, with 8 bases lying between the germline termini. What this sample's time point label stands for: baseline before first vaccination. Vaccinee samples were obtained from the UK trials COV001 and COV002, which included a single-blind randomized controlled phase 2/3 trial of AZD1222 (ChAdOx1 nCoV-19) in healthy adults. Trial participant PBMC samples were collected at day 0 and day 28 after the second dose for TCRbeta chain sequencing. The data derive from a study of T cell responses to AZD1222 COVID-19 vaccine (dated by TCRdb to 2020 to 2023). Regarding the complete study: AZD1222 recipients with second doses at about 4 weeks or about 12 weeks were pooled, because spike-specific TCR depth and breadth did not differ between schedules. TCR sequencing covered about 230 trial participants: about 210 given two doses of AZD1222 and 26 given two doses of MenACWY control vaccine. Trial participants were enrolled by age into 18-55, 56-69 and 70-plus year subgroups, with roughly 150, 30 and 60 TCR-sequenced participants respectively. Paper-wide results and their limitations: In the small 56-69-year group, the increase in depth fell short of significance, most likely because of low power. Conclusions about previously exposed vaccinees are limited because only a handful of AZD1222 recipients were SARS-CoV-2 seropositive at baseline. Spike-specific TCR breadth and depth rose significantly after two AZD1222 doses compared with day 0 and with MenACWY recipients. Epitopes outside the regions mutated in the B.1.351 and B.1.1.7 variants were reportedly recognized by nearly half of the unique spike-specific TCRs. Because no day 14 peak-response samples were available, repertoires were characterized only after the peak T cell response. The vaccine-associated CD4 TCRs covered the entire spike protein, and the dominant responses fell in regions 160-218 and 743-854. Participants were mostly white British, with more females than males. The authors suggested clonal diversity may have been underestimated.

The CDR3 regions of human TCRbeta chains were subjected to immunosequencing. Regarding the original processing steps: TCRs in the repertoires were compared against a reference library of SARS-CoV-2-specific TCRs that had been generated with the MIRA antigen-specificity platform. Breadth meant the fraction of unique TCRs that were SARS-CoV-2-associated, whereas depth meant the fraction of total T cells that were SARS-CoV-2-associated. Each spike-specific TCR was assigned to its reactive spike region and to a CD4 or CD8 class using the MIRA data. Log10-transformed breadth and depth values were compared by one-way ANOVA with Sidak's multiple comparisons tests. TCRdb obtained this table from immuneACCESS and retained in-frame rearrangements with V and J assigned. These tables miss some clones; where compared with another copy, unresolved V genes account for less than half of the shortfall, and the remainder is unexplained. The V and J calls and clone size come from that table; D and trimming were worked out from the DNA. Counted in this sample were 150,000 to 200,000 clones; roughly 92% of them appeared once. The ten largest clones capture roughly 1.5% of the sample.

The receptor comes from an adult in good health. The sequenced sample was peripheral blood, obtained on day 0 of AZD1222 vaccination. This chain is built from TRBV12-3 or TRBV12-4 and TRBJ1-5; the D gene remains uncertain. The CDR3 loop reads CASSLFSGQPQHF. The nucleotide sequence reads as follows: TGTGCCAGCAGTTTATTTTCAGGTCAGCCCCAGCATTTT.